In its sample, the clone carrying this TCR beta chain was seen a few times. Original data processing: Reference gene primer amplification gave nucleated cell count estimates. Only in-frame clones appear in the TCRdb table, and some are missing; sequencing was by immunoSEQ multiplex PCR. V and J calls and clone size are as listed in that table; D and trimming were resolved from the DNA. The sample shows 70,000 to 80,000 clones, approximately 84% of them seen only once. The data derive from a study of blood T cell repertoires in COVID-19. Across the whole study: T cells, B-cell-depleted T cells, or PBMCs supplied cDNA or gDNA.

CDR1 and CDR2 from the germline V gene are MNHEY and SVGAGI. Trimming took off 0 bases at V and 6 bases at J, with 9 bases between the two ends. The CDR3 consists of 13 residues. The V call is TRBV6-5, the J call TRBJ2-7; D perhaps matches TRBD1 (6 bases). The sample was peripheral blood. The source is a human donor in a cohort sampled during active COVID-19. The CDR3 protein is CASSYSPGVEQYF. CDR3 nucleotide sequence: TGTGCCAGCAGTTACTCGCCAGGGGTCGAGCAGTACTTC.